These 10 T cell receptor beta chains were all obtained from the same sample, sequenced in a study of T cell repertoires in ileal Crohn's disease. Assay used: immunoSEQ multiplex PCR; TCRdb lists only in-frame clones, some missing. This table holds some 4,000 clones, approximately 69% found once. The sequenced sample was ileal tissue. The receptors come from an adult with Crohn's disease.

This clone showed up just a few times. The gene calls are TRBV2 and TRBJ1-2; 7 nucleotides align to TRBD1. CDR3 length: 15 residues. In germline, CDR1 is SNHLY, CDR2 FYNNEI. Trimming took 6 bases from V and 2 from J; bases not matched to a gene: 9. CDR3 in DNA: TGTGCCAGCAGCCCGTCGACAGGGTTCAACTATGGCTACACCTTC. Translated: CASSPSTGFNYGYTF.

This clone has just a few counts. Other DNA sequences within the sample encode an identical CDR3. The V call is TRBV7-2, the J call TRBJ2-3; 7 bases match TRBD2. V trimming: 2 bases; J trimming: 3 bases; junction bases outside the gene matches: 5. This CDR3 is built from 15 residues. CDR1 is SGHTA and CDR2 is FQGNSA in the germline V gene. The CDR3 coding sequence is TGTGCCAGCAGCTTACTCGCGGGGGAGACAGATACGCAGTATTTT. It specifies CASSLLAGETDTQYF.

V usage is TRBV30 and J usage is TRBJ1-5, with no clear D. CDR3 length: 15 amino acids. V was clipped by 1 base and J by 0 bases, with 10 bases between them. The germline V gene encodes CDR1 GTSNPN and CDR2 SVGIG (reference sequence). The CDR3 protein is CAWSGGQTSNQPQHF. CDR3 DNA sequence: TGTGCCTGGAGTGGAGGGCAGACTAGCAATCAGCCCCAGCATTTT.

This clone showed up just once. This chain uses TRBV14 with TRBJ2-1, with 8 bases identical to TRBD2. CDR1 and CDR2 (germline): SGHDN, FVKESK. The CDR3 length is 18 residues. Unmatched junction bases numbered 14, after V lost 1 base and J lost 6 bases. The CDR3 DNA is TGTGCCAGCAGCCAAGGGTTAACGGGGGGGCCATATGGCAATGAGCAGTTCTTC. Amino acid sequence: CASSQGLTGGPYGNEQFF.

DNA of the CDR3: TGTGCCAGCAGTTTATCCGCAGGGAACAGCTATGGCTACACCTTC. It yields the protein CASSLSAGNSYGYTF. V usage is TRBV27 and J usage is TRBJ1-2; possible D gene TRBD1, 5 bases. V was pared by 0 bases and J by 4 bases, with 12 bases between. Germline values: CDR1 MNHEY, CDR2 SMNVEV (reference sequence). This CDR3 is built from 15 residues.

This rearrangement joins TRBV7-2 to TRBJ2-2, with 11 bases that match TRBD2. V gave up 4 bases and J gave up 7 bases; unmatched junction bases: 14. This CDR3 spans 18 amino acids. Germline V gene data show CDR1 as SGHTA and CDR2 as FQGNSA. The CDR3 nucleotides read TGTGCCAGCAGCTCCCCTCGCATAGCGGGGGGGCGAAACGGGGAGCTGTTTTTT. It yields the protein CASSSPRIAGGRNGELFF.

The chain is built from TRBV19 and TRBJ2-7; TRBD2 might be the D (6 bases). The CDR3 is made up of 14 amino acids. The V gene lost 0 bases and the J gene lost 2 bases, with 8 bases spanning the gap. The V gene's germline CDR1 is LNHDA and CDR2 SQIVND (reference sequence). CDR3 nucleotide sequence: TGTGCCAGTAGTATAGAAGGCGGGACCTACGAGCAGTACTTC. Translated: CASSIEGGTYEQYF.

CDR3 sequence reads: CASSQDQRGTDGYTF. DNA for the CDR3: TGCGCCAGCAGCCAAGATCAGAGGGGGACGGATGGCTACACCTTC. V gene TRBV4-3 combines with J gene TRBJ1-2; weak D call: TRBD1 (6 bases). CDR3 length equals 15 residues. Germline lookup yields CDR1 LGHNA and CDR2 YSLEER. The ends were cut back, 0 bases at V and 6 bases at J, with 14 bases in the middle.

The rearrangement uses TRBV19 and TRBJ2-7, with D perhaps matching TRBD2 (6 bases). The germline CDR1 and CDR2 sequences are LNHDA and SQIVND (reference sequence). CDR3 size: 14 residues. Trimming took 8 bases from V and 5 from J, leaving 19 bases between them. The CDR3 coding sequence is TGTGCCAGTCGTCGGGGGAGTGGTGTCAACGAGCAGTACTTC. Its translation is CASRRGSGVNEQYF. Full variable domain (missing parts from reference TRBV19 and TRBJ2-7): DGGITQSPKYLFRKEGQNVTLSCEQNLNHDAMYWYRQDPGQGLRLIYYSQIVNDFQKGDIAEGYSVSREKKESFPLTVTSAQKNPTAFYLCASRRGSGVNEQYFGPGTRLTVT.

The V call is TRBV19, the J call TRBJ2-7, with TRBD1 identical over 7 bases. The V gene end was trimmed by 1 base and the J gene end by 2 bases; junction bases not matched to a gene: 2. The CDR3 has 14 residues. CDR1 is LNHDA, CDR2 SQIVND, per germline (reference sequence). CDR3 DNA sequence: TGTGCCAGTAGTATAGGGGACAGACCCTACGAGCAGTACTTC. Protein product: CASSIGDRPYEQYF.